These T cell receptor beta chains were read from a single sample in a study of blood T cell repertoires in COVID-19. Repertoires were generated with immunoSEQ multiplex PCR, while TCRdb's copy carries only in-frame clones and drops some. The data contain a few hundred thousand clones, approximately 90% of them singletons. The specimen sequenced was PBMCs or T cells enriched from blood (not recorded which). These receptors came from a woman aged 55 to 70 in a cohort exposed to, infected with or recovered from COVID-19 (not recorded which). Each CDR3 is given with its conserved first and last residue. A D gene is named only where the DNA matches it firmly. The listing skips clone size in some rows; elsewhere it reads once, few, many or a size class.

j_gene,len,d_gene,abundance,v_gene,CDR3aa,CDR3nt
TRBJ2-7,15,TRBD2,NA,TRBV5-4,CASSSDGLAVSEQYF,TGTGCCAGCAGCTCGGATGGACTAGCGGTTAGCGAGCAGTACTTC
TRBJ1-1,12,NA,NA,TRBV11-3,CASSWSNTEAFF,TGTGCCAGCAGCTGGAGTAACACTGAAGCTTTCTTT
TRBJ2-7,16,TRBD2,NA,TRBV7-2,CASSLRSGGGSYEQYF,TGTGCCAGCAGCTTAAGGAGCGGGGGAGGCTCCTACGAGCAGTACTTC
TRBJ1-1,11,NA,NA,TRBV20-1,CSASLGREAFF,TGCAGTGCTAGTTTGGGCAGGGAAGCTTTCTTT
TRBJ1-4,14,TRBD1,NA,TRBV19,CASSRGQGHEKLFF,TGTGCCAGTAGTAGGGGACAGGGGCATGAAAAACTGTTTTTT
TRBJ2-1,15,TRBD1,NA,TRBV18,CASSPGTGTYNEQFF,TGTGCCAGCTCACCAGGGACAGGTACCTACAATGAGCAGTTCTTC
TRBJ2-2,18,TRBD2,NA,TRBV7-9,CASSLEGLAGRYTGELFF,TGTGCCAGCAGCTTAGAGGGACTAGCGGGACGGTACACCGGGGAGCTGTTTTTT
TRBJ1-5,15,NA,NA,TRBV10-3,CATRGENVGNQPQHF,TGTGCCACCCGGGGGGAGAATGTCGGCAATCAGCCCCAGCATTTT
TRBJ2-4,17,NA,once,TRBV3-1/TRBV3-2,CASSQDGALGSKNIQYF,TGTGCCAGCAGCCAAGATGGGGCCCTGGGATCCAAAAACATTCAGTACTTC
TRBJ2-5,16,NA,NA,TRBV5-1,CASSLALAMDQETQYF,TGCGCCAGCAGCTTGGCCCTCGCTATGGACCAAGAGACCCAGTACTTC
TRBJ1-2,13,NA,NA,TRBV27,CASSLTGNYGYTF,TGTGCCAGCAGTCTCACAGGGAACTATGGCTACACCTTC
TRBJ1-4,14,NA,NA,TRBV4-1,CASSQGNLREKLFF,TGCGCCAGCAGCCAAGGTAACCTGAGAGAAAAACTGTTTTTT
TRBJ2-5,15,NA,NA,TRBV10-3,CAISEPWGGQETQYF,TGTGCCATCAGTGAGCCATGGGGCGGCCAAGAGACCCAGTACTTC
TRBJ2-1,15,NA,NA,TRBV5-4,CASSLDGSSYNEQFF,TGTGCCAGCAGCTTGGACGGGAGCAGTTACAATGAGCAGTTCTTC
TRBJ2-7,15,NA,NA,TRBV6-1,CASSEAGGSPYEQYF,TGTGCCAGCAGTGAAGCAGGAGGTTCCCCCTACGAGCAGTACTTC
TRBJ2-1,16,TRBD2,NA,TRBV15,CATSRDPASGRNEQFF,TGTGCCACCAGCAGAGATCCGGCTAGCGGGAGGAATGAGCAGTTCTTC
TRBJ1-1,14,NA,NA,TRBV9,CASSVEGANTEAFF,TGTGCCAGCAGCGTAGAAGGGGCGAACACTGAAGCTTTCTTT
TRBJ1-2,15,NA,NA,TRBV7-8,CASSLEQGGNYGYTF,TGTGCCAGCAGCTTAGAGCAGGGAGGCAACTATGGCTACACCTTC
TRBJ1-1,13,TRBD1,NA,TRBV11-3,CASSLQGATEAFF,TGTGCCAGCAGCTTACAGGGGGCGACTGAAGCTTTCTTT
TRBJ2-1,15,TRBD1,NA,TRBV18,CASSSGQGALDEQFF,TGTGCCAGCTCATCGGGACAGGGGGCGCTGGATGAGCAGTTCTTC
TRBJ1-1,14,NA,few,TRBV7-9,CASSPSTGNTEAFF,TGTGCCAGCAGCCCATCGACGGGAAACACTGAAGCTTTCTTT
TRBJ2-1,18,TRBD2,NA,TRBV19,CASSIYSLTSGPYNEQFF,TGTGCCAGTAGTATATACTCCCTTACTAGCGGACCCTACAATGAGCAGTTCTTC
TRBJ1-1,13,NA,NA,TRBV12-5,CASATTGDTEAFF,TGTGCTAGTGCCACAACGGGGGACACTGAAGCTTTCTTT
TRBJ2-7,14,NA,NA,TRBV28,CASSDWQGHYEQYF,TGTGCCAGCAGTGACTGGCAGGGTCATTACGAGCAGTACTTC
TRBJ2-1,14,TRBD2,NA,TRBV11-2,CASTSGNSYNEQFF,TGTGCCAGCACGAGCGGGAATTCCTACAATGAGCAGTTCTTC
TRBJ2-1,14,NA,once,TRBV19,CASSKDGGLNEQFF,TGTGCCAGTAGTAAGGACGGGGGTCTGAATGAGCAGTTCTTC
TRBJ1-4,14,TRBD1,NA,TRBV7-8,CASSHDRGPEKLFF,TGTGCCAGCAGCCACGACAGGGGTCCCGAAAAACTGTTTTTT
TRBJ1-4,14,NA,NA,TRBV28,CASSLGGNPEKLFF,TGTGCCAGCAGTCTGGGGGGTAATCCTGAAAAACTGTTTTTT
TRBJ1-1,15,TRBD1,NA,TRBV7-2,CASSFRDSANTEAFF,TGTGCCAGCAGCTTCCGGGACAGCGCGAACACTGAAGCTTTCTTT
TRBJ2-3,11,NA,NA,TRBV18,CASSPLDTQYF,TGTGCCAGCTCCCCCCTGGATACGCAGTATTTT
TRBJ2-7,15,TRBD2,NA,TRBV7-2,CASSSEASGSHEQYF,TGTGCCAGCAGCTCCGAAGCGAGCGGGAGCCACGAGCAGTACTTC
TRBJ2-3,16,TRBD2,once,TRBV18,CASSPRTSGSTDTQYF,TGTGCCAGCTCACCCCGGACTAGCGGGAGCACAGATACGCAGTATTTT